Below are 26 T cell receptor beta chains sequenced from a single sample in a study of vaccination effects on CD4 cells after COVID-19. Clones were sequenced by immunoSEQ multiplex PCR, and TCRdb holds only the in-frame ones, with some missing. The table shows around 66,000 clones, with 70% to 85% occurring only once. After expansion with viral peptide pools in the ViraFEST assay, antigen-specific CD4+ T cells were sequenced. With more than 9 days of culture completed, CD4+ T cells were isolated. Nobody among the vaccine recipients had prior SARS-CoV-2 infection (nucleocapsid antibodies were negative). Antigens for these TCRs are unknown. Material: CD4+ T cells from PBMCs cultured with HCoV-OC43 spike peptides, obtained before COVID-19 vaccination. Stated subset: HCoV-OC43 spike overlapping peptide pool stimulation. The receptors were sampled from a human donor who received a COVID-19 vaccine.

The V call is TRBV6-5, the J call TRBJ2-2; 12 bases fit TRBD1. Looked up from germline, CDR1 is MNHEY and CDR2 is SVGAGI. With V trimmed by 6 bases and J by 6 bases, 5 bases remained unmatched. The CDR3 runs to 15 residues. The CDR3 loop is CASSLGTGGPGELFF. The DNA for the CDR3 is TGTGCCAGCAGCCTCGGGACAGGGGGCCCCGGGGAGCTGTTTTTT.

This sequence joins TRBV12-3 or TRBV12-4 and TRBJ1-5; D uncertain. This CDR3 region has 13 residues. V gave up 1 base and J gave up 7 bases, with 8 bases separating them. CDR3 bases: TGTGCCAGCAGTTTAGGAATGGGGCAGCCCCAGCATTTT. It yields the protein CASSLGMGQPQHF.

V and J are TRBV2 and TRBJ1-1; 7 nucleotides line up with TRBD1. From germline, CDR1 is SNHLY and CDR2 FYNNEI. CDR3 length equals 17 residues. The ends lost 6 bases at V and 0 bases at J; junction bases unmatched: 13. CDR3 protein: CASRKSRGQILNTEAFF. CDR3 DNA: TGTGCCAGCAGAAAAAGTAGGGGACAGATTTTGAACACTGAAGCTTTCTTT.

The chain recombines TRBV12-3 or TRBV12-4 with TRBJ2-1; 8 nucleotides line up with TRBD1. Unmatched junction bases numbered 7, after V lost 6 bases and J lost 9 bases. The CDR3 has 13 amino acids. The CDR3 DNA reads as TGTGCCAGCAGCACGGGACAGGCGGGTGAGCAGTTCTTC. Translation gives CASSTGQAGEQFF.

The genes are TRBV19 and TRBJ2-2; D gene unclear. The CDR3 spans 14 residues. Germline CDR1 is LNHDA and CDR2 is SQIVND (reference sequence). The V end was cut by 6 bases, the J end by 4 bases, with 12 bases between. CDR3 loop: CASSHLDATGELFF. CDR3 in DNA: TGTGCCAGTAGCCATTTGGACGCCACCGGGGAGCTGTTTTTT.

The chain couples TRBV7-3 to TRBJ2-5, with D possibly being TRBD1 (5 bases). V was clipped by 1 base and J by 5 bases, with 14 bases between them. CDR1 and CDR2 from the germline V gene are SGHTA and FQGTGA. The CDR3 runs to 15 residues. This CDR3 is CASSLKGWGPETQYF. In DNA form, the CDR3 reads TGTGCCAGCAGCTTAAAGGGTTGGGGCCCGGAGACCCAGTACTTC. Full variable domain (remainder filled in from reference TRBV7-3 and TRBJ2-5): GAGVSQTPSNKVTEKGKYVELRCDPISGHTALYWYRQSLGQGPEFLIYFQGTGAADDSGLPNDRFFAVRPEGSVSTLKIQRTERGDSAVYLCASSLKGWGPETQYFGPGTRLLVL.

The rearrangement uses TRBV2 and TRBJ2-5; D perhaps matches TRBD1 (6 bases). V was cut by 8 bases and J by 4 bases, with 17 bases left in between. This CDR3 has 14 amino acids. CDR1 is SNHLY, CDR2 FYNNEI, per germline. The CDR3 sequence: CASDWSSGVETQYF. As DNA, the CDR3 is TGTGCCAGCGACTGGTCTTCAGGGGTAGAGACCCAGTACTTC. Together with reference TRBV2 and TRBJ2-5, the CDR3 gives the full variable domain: EPEVTQTPSHQVTQMGQEVILRCVPISNHLYFYWYRQILGQKVEFLVSFYNNEISEKSEIFDDQFSVERPDGSNFTLKIRSTKLEDSAMYFCASDWSSGVETQYFGPGTRLLVL.

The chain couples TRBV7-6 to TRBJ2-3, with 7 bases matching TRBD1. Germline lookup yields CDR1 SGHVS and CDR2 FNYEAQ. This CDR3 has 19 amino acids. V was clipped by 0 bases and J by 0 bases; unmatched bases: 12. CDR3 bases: TGTGCCAGCAGCTTAGCGCTAATTGTCGGGGACAGTAGCACAGATACGCAGTATTTT. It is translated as CASSLALIVGDSSTDTQYF.

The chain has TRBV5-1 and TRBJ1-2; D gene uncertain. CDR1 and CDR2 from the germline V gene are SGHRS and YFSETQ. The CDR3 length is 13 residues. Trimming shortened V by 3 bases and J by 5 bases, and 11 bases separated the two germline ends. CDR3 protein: CASSSDGAYGYTF. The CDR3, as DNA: TGCGCCAGCAGCTCTGACGGAGCTTATGGCTACACCTTC.

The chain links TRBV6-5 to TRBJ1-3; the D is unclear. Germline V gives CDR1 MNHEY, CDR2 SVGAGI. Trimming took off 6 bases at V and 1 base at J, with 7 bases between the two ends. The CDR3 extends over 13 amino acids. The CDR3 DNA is TGTGCCAGCAGCCGAGGTTCTGGAAACACCATATATTTT. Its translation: CASSRGSGNTIYF.

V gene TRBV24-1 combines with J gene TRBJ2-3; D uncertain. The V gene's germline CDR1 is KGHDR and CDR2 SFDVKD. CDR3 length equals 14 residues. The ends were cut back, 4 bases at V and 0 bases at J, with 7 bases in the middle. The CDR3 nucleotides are TGTGCCACCAGTGACCCGGTCAGCACAGATACGCAGTATTTT. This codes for CATSDPVSTDTQYF.

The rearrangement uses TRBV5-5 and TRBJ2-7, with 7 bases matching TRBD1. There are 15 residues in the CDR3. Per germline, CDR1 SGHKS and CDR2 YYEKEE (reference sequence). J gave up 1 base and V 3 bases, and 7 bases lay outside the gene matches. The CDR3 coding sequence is TGTGCCAGCAGCTCCACTACAGGGGCATCCTACGAGCAGTACGTC. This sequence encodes CASSSTTGASYEQYV.

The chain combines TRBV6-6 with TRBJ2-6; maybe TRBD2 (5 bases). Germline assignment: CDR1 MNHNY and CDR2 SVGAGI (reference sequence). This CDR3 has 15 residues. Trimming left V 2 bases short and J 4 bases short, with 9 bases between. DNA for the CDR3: TGTGCCAGCAGTTACGTACTAGGCGGGGCCAACGTCCTGACTTTC. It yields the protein CASSYVLGGANVLTF.

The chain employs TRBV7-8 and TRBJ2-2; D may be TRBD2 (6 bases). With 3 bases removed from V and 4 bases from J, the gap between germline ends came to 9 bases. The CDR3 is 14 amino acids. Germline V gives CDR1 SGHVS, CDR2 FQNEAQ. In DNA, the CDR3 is TGTGCCAGCAGCTTCCCGCGGGGCACCGGGGAGCTGTTTTTT. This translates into CASSFPRGTGELFF. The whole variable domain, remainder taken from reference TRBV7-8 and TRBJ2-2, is GAGVSQSPRYKVAKRGQDVALRCDPISGHVSLFWYQQALGQGPEFLTYFQNEAQLDKSGLPSDRFFAERPEGSVSTLKIQRTQQEDSAVYLCASSFPRGTGELFFGEGSRLTVL.

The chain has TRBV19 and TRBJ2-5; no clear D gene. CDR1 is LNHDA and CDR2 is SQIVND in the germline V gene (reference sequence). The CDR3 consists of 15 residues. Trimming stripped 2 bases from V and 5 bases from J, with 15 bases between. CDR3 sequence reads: CASSIKRIVGETQYF. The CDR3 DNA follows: TGTGCCAGTAGTATAAAAAGGATCGTAGGCGAGACCCAGTACTTC.

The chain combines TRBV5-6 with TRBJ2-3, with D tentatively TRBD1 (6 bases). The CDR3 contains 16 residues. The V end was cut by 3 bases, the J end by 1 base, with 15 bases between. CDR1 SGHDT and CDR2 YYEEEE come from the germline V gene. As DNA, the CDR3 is TGTGCCAGCAGCTCCACCGGGACAAGACGCACAGATACGCAGTATTTT. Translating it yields CASSSTGTRRTDTQYF.

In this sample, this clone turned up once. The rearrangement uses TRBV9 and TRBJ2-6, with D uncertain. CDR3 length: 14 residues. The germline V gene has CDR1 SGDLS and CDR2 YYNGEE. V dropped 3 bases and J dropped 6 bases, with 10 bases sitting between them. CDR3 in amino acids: CASSGEAMANVLTF. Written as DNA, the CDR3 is TGTGCCAGCAGCGGAGAGGCCATGGCCAACGTCCTGACTTTC.

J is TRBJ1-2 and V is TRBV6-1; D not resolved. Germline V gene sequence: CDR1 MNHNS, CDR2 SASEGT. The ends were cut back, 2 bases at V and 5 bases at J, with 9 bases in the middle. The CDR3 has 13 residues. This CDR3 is CASSELGSYGYTF. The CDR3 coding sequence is TGTGCCAGCAGTGAATTGGGCAGTTATGGCTACACCTTC.

Here the CDR3 reads CASSFGGGREAEQFF. The CDR3 DNA reads as TGTGCCAGCAGTTTCGGGGGCGGCAGGGAGGCTGAGCAGTTCTTC. This chain uses TRBV28 with TRBJ2-1; D possibly matches TRBD1 or TRBD2 (6 bases each). From germline, CDR1 is MDHEN and CDR2 SYDVKM. The ends were cut back, 3 bases at V and 9 bases at J, with 18 bases in the middle. This CDR3 comprises 15 residues. Filled out from reference TRBV28 and TRBJ2-1, the complete variable domain reads DVKVTQSSRYLVKRTGEKVFLECVQDMDHENMFWYRQDPGLGLRLIYFSYDVKMKEKGDIPEGYSVSREKKERFSLILESASTNQTSMYLCASSFGGGREAEQFFGPGTRLTVL.

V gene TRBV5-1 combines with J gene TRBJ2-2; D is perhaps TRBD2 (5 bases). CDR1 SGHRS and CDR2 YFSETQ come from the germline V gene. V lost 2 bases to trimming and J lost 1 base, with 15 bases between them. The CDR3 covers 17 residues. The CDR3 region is CASSLPVVGGNTGELFF. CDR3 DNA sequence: TGCGCCAGCAGCTTACCAGTGGTCGGAGGGAACACCGGGGAGCTGTTTTTT. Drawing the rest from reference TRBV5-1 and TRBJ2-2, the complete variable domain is KAGVTQTPRYLIKTRGQQVTLSCSPISGHRSVSWYQQTPGQGLQFLFEYFSETQRNKGNFPGRFSGRQFSNSRSEMNVSTLELGDSALYLCASSLPVVGGNTGELFFGEGSRLTVL.

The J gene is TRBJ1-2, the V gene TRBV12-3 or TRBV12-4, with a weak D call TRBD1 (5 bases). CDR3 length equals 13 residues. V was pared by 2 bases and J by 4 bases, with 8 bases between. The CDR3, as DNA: TGTGCCAGCAGTTTAAAGGGGTCCTATGGCTACACCTTC. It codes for CASSLKGSYGYTF.

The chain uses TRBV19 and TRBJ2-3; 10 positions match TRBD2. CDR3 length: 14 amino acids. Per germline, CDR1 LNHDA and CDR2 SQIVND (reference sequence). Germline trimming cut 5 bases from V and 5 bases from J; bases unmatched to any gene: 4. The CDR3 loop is CASSRSGGRDTQYF. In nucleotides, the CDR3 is TGTGCCAGTAGTCGTAGCGGGGGGAGAGATACGCAGTATTTT.

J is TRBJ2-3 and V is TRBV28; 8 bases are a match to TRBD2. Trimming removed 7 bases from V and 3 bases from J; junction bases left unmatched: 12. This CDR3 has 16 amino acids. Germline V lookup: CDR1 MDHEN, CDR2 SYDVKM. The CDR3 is CASTYYGGAVTDTQYF. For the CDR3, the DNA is TGTGCCAGCACCTACTACGGGGGGGCTGTGACAGATACGCAGTATTTT. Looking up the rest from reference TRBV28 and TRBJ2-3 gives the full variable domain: DVKVTQSSRYLVKRTGEKVFLECVQDMDHENMFWYRQDPGLGLRLIYFSYDVKMKEKGDIPEGYSVSREKKERFSLILESASTNQTSMYLCASTYYGGAVTDTQYFGPGTRLTVL.

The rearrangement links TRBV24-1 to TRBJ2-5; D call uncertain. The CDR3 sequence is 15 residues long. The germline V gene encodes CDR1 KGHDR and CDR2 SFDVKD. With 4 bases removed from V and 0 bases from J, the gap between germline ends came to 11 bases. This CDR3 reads CATSETTAYQETQYF. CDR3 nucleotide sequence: TGTGCCACCAGTGAAACGACGGCGTACCAAGAGACCCAGTACTTC.

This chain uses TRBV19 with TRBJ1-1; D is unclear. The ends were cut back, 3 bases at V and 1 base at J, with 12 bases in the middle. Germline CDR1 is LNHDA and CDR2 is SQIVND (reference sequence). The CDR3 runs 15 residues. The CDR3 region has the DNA TGTGCCAGTAGTATCGGGCCACAACAGAACACTGAAGCTTTCTTT. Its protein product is CASSIGPQQNTEAFF.

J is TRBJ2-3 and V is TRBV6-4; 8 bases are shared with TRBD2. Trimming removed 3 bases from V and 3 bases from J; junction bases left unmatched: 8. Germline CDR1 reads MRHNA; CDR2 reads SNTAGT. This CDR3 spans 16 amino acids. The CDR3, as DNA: TGTGCCAGCAGTGATCTTAGCGGGGATGGGACAGATACGCAGTATTTT. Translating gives CASSDLSGDGTDTQYF.